The next 6 T cell receptor beta chains were all read from a single sample in a study of cytomegalovirus exposure and HLA in healthy donors (dated by TCRdb to 2015 to 2018). The library came from the immunoSEQ multiplex PCR assay. For the multiplex PCR, a mixture combining 60 forward primers for TCR Vbeta segments and 13 reverse primers for TCR Jbeta segments was used. The immuneACCESS repertoire file appears here via TCRdb, limited to in-frame rearrangements. These files lack a portion of the clones; in checked studies, under half of the deficit traces to unresolved V genes, and the cause of the others is not known. The sample table lists over 85,000 clones, roughly 72% of them with a count of one. The ten largest clonotypes hold 0.45% to 0.6% of the sample. The sequenced sample was PBMCs. These TCRs come from a man aged 25 to 40 in good health and CMV-seronegative.

The rearrangement uses TRBV5-1 and TRBJ2-3, with 8 nucleotides matching TRBD1. With 3 bases clipped from V and 3 bases from J, the junction kept 6 bases outside the gene matches. The CDR3 is 15 residues long. Germline CDR1 reads SGHRS; CDR2 reads YFSETQ. The CDR3 here is CASSYDRGGTDTQYF. The CDR3 DNA reads TGCGCCAGCAGCTATGACAGGGGAGGAACAGATACGCAGTATTTT. Combining the CDR3 with reference TRBV5-1 and TRBJ2-3 gives the whole variable domain KAGVTQTPRYLIKTRGQQVTLSCSPISGHRSVSWYQQTPGQGLQFLFEYFSETQRNKGNFPGRFSGRQFSNSRSEMNVSTLELGDSALYLCASSYDRGGTDTQYFGPGTRLTVL.

The chain uses TRBV20-1 and TRBJ1-1, with D unclear. This CDR3 has 11 residues. Germline V gives CDR1 DFQATT, CDR2 SNEGSKA (reference sequence). V shed 5 bases and J shed 4 bases, with 8 bases lying between them. The CDR3 sequence: CSAQAATEAFF. The CDR3 DNA reads TGCAGTGCTCAGGCCGCCACTGAAGCTTTCTTT.

This clone has more than one count but fewer than ten. This chain links TRBV2 with TRBJ1-2; D may be TRBD1 (6 bases). The CDR3 extends over 12 amino acids. Trimming left V 10 bases short and J 3 bases short, with 12 bases between. The germline V gene has CDR1 SNHLY and CDR2 FYNNEI. The DNA for the CDR3 is TGTGCCATTACAGGGCCCTACTATGGCTACACCTTC. Amino acid sequence: CAITGPYYGYTF.

This chain connects TRBV5-8 to TRBJ1-1, with 7 bases that match TRBD1. The CDR3 runs to 13 residues. The V and J ends lost 2 bases and 5 bases, in that order; junction bases with no gene match: 3. In germline, CDR1 is SGHTS, CDR2 YDEGEE. This chain's CDR3 is CASSLQGRTEAFF. The DNA of the CDR3 is TGTGCCAGCAGCTTACAGGGGAGGACTGAAGCTTTCTTT.

V gene TRBV5-6 combines with J gene TRBJ2-1, with D unclear. CDR1 is SGHDT, CDR2 YYEEEE, per germline. V was pared by 6 bases and J by 3 bases, with 13 bases between. CDR3 size: 14 residues. CDR3 sequence (DNA): TGTGCCAGCATTGCCGAGTCCAACTACAATGAGCAGTTCTTC. Its protein is CASIAESNYNEQFF.

In its sample, this clone was seen once. This chain links TRBV10-3 with TRBJ2-5; TRBD2 is a possible D gene (5 bases). The germline V and J ends were trimmed by 2 bases and 2 bases, with 12 bases remaining between them. This CDR3 is built from 15 residues. The germline V gene encodes CDR1 ENHRY and CDR2 SYGVKD. The DNA of the CDR3 is TGTGCCATCAGTGAGGGCAGCGGCTTTCAAGAGACCCAGTACTTC. Protein product: CAISEGSGFQETQYF.